The clone carrying this TCR beta chain was detected only once. Per the study methods: Amplified reference gene primers provided the basis for estimating nucleated cell counts. Measured with immunoSEQ multiplex PCR; TCRdb has only the in-frame clones, and not every one. D and trimming come from the DNA, and the V and J calls and clone size come from that table. The table records 150,000 to 200,000 clones, 75% to 90% of them present only once. The CDR3 is 13 amino acids. V lost 2 bases to trimming and J lost 8 bases, with 12 bases between them. CDR1 is MNHEY, CDR2 SVGAGI, per germline. This record comes from a study of blood T cell repertoires in COVID-19. About the study: Sources were T cells, B-cell-depleted T cells, or PBMCs; the material itself was cDNA or gDNA.

Sequenced sample: peripheral blood. This sequence was found in a man between 65 and 85 years old with active or convalescent COVID-19. V and J are TRBV6-5 and TRBJ1-2, with no clear D. The CDR3 DNA is TGTGCCAGCAGTTACGCCAGGAATGGGGGCTACACCTTC. This encodes CASSYARNGGYTF.